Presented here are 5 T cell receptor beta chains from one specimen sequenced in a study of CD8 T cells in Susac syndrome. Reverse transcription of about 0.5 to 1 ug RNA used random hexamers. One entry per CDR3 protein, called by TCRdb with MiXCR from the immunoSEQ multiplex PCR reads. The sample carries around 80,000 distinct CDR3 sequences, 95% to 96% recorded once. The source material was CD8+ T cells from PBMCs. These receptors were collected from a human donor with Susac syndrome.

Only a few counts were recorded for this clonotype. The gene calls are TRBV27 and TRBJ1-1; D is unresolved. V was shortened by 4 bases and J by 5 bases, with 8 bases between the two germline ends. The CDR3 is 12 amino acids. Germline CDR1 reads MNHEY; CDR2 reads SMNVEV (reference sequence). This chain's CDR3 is CASSSTGTEAFF. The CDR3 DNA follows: TGTGCCAGCAGTTCCACCGGGACTGAAGCTTTCTTT.

The CDR3 DNA follows: TGTGCCAGCAGCCAAGTCCCAGATACGCAGTATTTT. Its translation: CASSQVPDTQYF. The chain is built from TRBV4-2 and TRBJ2-3; no clear D. Germline V CDR1 and CDR2: LGHNA, YNFKEQ. Trimming stripped 1 base from V and 4 bases from J, with 3 bases between. The CDR3 contains 12 residues.

DNA for the CDR3: TGTGCCAGCAGCTCGACTAGCGGGGGGGCAAGGAATGAGCAGTTCTTC. This gives the protein CASSSTSGGARNEQFF. This chain links TRBV13 with TRBJ2-1, with 14 bases identical to TRBD2. With 4 bases clipped from V and 7 bases from J, the junction kept 6 bases outside the gene matches. The germline V gene has CDR1 PRHDT and CDR2 FYEKMQ (reference sequence). The CDR3 loop spans 16 amino acids.

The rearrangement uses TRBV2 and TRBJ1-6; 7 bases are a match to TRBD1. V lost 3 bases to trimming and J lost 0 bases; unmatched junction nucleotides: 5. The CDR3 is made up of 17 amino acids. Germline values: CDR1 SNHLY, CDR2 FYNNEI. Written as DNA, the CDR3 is TGTGCCAGCAGTGAGGACAGGCCGAGCTCCTATAATTCACCCCTCCACTTT. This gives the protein CASSEDRPSSYNSPLHF.

The CDR3, as DNA: TGCGCCAGCAGGTTCCTTTGGAGGGGGATTAACTATGGCTACACCTTC. Protein product: CASRFLWRGINYGYTF. The rearrangement uses TRBV5-1 and TRBJ1-2, with a weak D call TRBD1 (6 bases). CDR3 length: 16 amino acids. Germline lookup yields CDR1 SGHRS and CDR2 YFSETQ. V was clipped by 5 bases and J by 1 base, with 18 bases between them.